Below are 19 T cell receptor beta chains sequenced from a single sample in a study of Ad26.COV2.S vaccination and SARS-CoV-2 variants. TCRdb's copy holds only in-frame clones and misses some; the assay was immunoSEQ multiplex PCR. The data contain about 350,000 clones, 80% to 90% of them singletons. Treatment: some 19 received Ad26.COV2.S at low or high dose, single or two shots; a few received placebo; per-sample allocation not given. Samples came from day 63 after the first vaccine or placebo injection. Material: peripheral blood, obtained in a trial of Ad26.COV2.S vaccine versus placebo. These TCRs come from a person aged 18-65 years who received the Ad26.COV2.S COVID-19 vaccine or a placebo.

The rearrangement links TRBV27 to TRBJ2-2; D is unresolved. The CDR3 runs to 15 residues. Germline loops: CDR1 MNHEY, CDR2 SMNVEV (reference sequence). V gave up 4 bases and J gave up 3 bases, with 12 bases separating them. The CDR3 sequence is CASSWVLGDTGELFF. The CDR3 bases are TGTGCCAGCAGTTGGGTGTTGGGTGACACCGGGGAGCTGTTTTTT.

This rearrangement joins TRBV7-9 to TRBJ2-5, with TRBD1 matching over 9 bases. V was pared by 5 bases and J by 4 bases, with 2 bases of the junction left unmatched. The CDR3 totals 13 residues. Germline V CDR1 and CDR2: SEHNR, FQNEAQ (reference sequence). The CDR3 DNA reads TGTGCCAGCAGCGGGACAGGGAGAGAGACCCAGTACTTC. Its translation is CASSGTGRETQYF.

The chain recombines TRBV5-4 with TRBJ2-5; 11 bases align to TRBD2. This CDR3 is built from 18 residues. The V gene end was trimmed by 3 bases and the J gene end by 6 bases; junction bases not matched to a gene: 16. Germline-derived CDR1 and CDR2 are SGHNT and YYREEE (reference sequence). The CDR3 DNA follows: TGTGCCAGCAGCTCCCGGGGTAGCGGGGGGGCCATAGTAAAGACCCAGTACTTC. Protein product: CASSSRGSGGAIVKTQYF. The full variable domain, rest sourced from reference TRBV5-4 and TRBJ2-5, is ETGVTQSPTHLIKTRGQQVTLRCSSQSGHNTVSWYQQALGQGPQFIFQYYREEENGRGNFPPRFSGLQFPNYSSELNVNALELDDSALYLCASSSRGSGGAIVKTQYFGPGTRLLVL.

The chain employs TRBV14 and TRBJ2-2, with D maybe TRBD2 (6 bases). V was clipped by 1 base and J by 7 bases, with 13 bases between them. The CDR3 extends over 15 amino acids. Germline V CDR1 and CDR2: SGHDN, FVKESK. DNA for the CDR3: TGTGCCAGCAGCCAAGCGGGACTGATAGGCGGGGAGCTGTTTTTT. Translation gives CASSQAGLIGGELFF. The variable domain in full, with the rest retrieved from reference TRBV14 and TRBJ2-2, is EAGVTQFPSHSVIEKGQTVTLRCDPISGHDNLYWYRRVMGKEIKFLLHFVKESKQDESGMPNNRFLAERTGGTYSTLKVQPAELEDSGVYFCASSQAGLIGGELFFGEGSRLTVL.

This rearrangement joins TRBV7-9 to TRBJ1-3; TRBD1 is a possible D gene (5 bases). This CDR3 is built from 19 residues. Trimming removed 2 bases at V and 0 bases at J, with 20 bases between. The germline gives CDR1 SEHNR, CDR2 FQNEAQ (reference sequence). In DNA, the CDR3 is TGTGCCAGCAGCTTATTCACGAATCGACAGACAAGCTCTGGAAACACCATATATTTT. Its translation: CASSLFTNRQTSSGNTIYF.

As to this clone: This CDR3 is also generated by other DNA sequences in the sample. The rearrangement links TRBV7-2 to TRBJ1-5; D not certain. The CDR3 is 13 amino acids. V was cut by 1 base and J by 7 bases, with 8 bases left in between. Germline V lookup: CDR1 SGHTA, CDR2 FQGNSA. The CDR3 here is CASSLEGIQPQHF. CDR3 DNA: TGTGCCAGCAGCTTAGAAGGGATCCAGCCCCAGCATTTT.

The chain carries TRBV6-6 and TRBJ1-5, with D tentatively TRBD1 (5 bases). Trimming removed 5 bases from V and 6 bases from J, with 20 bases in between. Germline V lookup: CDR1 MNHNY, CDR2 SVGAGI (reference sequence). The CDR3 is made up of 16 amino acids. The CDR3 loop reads CASSPTGARGSQPQHF. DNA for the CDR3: TGTGCCAGCAGTCCGACCGGGGCCCGAGGAAGTCAGCCCCAGCATTTT.

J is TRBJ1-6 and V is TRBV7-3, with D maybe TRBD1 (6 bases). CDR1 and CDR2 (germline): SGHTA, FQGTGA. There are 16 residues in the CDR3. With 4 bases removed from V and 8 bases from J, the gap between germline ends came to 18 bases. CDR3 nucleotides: TGTGCCAGCAGCTCCCGGTCAAGGGGGTCAGATTCACCCCTCCACTTT. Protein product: CASSSRSRGSDSPLHF. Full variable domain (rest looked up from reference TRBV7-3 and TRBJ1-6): GAGVSQTPSNKVTEKGKYVELRCDPISGHTALYWYRQSLGQGPEFLIYFQGTGAADDSGLPNDRFFAVRPEGSVSTLKIQRTERGDSAVYLCASSSRSRGSDSPLHFGNGTRLTVT.

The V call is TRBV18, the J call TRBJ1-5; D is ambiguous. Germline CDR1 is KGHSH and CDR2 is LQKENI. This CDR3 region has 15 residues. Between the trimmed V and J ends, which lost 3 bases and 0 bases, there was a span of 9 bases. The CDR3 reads CASSPGPNSNQPQHF. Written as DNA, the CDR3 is TGTGCCAGCTCACCGGGCCCGAATAGCAATCAGCCCCAGCATTTT.

The CDR3 nucleotides are TGTGCCACCAGTGATCGTAGCGGGGGGGCCGCGAACACCGGGGAGCTGTTTTTT. It specifies CATSDRSGGAANTGELFF. The chain combines TRBV24-1 with TRBJ2-2; TRBD2 matches 11 bases. This CDR3 is 18 amino acids long. V was clipped by 3 bases and J by 0 bases; unmatched bases: 5. Germline assignment: CDR1 KGHDR and CDR2 SFDVKD.

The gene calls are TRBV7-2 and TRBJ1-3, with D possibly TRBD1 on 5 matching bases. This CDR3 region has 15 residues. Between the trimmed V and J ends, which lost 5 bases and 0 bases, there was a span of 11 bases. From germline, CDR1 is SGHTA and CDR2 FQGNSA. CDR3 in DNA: TGTGCCAGCAGCCCCCGGGGGAACTCTGGAAACACCATATATTTT. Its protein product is CASSPRGNSGNTIYF.

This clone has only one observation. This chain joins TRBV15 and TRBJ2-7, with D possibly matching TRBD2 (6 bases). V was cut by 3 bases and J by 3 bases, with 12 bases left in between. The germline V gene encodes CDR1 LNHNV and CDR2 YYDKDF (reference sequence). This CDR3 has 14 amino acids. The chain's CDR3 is CATSSGTRGYEQYF. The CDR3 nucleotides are TGTGCCACCAGCAGCGGGACTCGCGGCTACGAGCAGTACTTC.

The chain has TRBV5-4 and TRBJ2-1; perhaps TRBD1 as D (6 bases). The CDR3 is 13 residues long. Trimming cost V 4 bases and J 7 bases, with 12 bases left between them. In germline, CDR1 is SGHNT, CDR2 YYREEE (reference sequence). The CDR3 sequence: CASSQGGHNEQFF. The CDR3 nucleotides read TGTGCCAGCAGCCAAGGGGGTCATAATGAGCAGTTCTTC.

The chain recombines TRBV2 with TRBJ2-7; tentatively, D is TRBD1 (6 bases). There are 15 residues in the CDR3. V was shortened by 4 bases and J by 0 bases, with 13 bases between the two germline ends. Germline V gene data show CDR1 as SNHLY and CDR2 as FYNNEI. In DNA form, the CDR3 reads TGTGCCAGCAGTGTACAGGGATCCTCCTCCTACGAGCAGTACTTC. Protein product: CASSVQGSSSYEQYF. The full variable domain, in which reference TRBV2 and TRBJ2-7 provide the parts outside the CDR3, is EPEVTQTPSHQVTQMGQEVILRCVPISNHLYFYWYRQILGQKVEFLVSFYNNEISEKSEIFDDQFSVERPDGSNFTLKIRSTKLEDSAMYFCASSVQGSSSYEQYFGPGTRLTVT.

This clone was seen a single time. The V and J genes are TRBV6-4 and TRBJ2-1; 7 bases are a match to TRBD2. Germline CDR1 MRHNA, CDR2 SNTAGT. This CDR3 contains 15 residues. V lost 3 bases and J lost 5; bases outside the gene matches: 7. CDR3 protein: CASSEAAGSDNEQFF. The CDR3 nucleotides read TGTGCCAGCAGTGAGGCAGCGGGATCCGACAATGAGCAGTTCTTC.

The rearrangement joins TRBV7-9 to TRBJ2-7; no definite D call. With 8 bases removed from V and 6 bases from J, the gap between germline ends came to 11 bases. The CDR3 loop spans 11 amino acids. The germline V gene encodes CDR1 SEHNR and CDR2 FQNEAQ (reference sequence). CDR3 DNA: TGTGCCAGCCGCCAAGTCGGCGAGCAGTACTTC. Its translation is CASRQVGEQYF.

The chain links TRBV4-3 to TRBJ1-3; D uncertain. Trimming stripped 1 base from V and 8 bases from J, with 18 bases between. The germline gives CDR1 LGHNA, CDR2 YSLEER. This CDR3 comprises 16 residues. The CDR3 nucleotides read TGCGCCAGCAGCCAAGTGGAGGTGGAAGGCGGATACACCATATATTTT. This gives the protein CASSQVEVEGGYTIYF.

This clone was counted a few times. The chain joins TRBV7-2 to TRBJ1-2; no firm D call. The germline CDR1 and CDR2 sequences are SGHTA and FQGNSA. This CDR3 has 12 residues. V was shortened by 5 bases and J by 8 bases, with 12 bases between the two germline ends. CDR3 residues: CASSPNTWGYTF. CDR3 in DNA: TGTGCCAGCAGCCCAAACACGTGGGGCTACACCTTC.

The CDR3 region has the DNA TGTGCCAGCAGCCCCGGGACAGGGGCCCAGCCCCAGCATTTT. It codes for CASSPGTGAQPQHF. This chain joins TRBV6-5 and TRBJ1-5, with 10 positions matching TRBD1. CDR1 and CDR2 (germline): MNHEY, SVGAGI. The J segment lost 7 bases and the V segment lost 6 bases, leaving 6 bases of the junction unmatched. The CDR3 sequence is 14 residues long.